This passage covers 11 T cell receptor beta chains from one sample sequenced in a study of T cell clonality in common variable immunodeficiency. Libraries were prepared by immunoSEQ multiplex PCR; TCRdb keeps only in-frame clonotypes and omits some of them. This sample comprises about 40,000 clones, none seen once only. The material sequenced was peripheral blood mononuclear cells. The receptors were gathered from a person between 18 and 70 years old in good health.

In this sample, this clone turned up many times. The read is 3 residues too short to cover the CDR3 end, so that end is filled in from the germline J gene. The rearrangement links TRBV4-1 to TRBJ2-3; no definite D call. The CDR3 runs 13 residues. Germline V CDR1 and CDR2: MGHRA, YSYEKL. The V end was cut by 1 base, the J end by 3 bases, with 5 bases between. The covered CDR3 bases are TGCGCCAGCAGCCAAGGACTTACAGATACG. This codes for CASSQGLTDT. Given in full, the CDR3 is CASSQGLTDTQYF.

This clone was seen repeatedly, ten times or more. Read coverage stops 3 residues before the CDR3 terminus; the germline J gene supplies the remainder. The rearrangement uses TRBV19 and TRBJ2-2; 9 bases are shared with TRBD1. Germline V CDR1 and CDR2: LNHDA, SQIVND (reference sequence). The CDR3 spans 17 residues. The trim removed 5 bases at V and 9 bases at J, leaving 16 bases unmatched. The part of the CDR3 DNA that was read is TGTGCCAGTAGTCCCCTCGGACAGGGGTCCTCCTTTTGGGAG. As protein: CASSPLGQGSSFWE. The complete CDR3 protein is CASSPLGQGSSFWELFF.

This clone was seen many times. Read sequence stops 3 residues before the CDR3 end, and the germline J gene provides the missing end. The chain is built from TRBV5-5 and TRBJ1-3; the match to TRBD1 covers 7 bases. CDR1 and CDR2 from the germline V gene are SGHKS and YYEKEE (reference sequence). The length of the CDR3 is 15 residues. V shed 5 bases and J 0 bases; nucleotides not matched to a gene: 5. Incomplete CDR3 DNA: TGTGCCAGCAGACGACAGGGCAACTCTGGAAACACC. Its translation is CASRRQGNSGNT. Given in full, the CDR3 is CASRRQGNSGNTIYF.

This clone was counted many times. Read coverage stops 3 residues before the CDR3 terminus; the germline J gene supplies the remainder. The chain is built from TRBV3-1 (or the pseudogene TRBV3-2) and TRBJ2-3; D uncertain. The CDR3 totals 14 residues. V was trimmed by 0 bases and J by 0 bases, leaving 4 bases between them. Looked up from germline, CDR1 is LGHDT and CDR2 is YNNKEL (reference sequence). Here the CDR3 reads CASSQDPSTDTQYF. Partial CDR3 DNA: TGTGCCAGCAGCCAAGATCCTAGCACAGATACG.

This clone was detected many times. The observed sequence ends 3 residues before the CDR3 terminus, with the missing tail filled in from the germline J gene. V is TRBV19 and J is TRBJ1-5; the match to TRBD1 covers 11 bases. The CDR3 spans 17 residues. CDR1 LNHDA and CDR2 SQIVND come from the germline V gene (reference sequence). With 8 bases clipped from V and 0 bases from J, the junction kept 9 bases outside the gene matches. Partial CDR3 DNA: TGTGCCAGTCGACCGGGACAGGGGGAGAGTAGCAATCAGCCC. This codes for CASRPGQGESSNQP. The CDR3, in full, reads CASRPGQGESSNQPQHF.

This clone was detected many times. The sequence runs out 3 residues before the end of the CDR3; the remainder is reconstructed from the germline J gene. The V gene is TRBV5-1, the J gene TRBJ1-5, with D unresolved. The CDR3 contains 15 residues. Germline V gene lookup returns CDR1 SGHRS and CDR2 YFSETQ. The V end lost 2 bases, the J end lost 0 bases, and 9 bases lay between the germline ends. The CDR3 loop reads CASSLATGSNQPQHF. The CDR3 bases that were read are TGCGCCAGCAGCTTAGCAACGGGTAGCAATCAGCCC.

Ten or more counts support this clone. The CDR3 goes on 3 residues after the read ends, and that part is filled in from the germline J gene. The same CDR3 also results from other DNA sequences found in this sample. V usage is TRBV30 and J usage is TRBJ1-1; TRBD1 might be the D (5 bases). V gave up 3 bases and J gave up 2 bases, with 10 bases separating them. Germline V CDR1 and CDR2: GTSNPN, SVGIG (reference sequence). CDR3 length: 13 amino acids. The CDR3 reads CAWSKGSNTEAFF. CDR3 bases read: TGTGCCTGGAGCAAGGGGTCAAACACTGAA.

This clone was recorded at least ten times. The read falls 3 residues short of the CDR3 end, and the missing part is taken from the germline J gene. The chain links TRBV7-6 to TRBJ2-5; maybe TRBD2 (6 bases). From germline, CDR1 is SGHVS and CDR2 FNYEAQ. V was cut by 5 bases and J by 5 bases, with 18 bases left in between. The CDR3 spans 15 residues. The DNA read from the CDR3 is TGTGCCAGCAGCCAGCGACGGGGAGGAGGGGAGACC. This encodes CASSQRRGGGET. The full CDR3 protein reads CASSQRRGGGETQYF.

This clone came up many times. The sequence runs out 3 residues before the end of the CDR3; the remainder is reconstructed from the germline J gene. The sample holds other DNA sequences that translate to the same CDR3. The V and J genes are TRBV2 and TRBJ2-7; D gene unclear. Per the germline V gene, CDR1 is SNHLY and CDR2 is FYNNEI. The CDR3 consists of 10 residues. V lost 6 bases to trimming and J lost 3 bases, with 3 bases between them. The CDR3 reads CASSYYEQYF. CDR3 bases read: TGTGCCAGCAGCTACTACGAG.

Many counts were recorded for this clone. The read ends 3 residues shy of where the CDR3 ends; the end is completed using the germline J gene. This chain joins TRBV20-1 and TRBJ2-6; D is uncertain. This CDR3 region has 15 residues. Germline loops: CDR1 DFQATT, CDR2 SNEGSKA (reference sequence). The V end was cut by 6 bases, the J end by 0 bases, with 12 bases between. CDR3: CSARPPNSGANVLTF. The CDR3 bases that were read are TGCAGTGCCCGCCCGCCTAACTCTGGGGCCAACGTC.

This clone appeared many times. The DNA read from the CDR3 is TGTGCCAGCAGCTTAAAAACAGGGGATAATTCACCC. Translating it yields CASSLKTGDNSP. The full CDR3 is CASSLKTGDNSPLHF. The chain carries TRBV7-9 and TRBJ1-6; 7 bases align to TRBD1. Sequencing ends 3 residues short of the CDR3 end; the germline J gene provides the rest. Germline CDR1 SEHNR, CDR2 FQNEAQ (reference sequence). The ends lost 2 bases at V and 5 bases at J; junction bases unmatched: 3. The CDR3 length is 15 residues.